Below, one T cell receptor beta chain is given with its context. Its antigen remains unknown. Being one base from a much bigger clone, this may be a read error. Using its own MiXCR run on the multiplex PCR reads, TCRdb lists one record per CDR3 protein. This sample carries under 30,000 distinct CDR3 sequences, around 25% of them seen once, and the ten largest clones take roughly 14%. The sample belongs to a study of breast tumors, draining lymph nodes, adjacent tissues. Study-wide results and limits: Tumor repertoires ranked between lymph nodes and nontumor tissue in diversity, with V and J gene preferences.

Germline V CDR1 and CDR2: SGHRS, YFSETQ. The CDR3 covers 15 residues. The V call is TRBV5-1, the J call TRBJ2-7, with no clear D. Sequencing input: breast tumor tissue. This sequence was found in a female donor with breast cancer. Some clones in this sample may be carry-over from other donors' samples. DNA for the CDR3: TGCGCCAGCAGCTACGGACGGGTCGCGCTCAACGAGCGGTACTTC. Its protein is CASSYGRVALNERYF.